This TCR beta chain is drawn from a study of cytomegalovirus exposure and HLA in healthy donors. Across the whole study: Among about 190 million T cells, an earlier analysis found 117 million unique TCR beta sequences. Study-level results: Later analysis showed TCR association rates varying by HLA locus, highest for DRB1 and lowest for HLA-C.

On this clone itself: The antigen is undetermined. The same CDR3 can be traced to other DNA sequences in this sample.

This CDR3 comprises 14 residues. CDR1 is SNHLY, CDR2 FYNNEI, per germline. V was clipped by 3 bases and J by 1 base; unmatched bases: 2. This PCR relied on a set of 60 Vbeta primers and 13 Jbeta primers. Libraries were prepared by immunoSEQ multiplex PCR; TCRdb keeps only in-frame clonotypes and omits some of them. The sample lists 110,000 or so clones, about 80% occurring once. Sequencing was carried out using PBMCs. This TCR was sampled from a woman aged 45 to 65 in good health and CMV-seropositive. The V gene is TRBV2, the J gene TRBJ2-5; TRBD1 matches at 7 bases. The CDR3 DNA follows: TGTGCCAGCAGTGAGGGGACAGTCCAAGAGACCCAGTACTTC. It is translated as CASSEGTVQETQYF.